This passage covers 19 T cell receptor beta chains from one sample sequenced in a study of T cells in tumors and immune-related adverse events. Clones were sequenced by immunoSEQ multiplex PCR, and TCRdb holds only the in-frame ones, with some missing. In the table there are roughly 10,000 clones, just under 95% of which are singletons. The sample here was lymph node tissue, taken from a patient treated with anti-PD-1 therapy. These receptors originate from a female donor with metastatic renal cell carcinoma.

This clone was counted a few times. The chain has TRBV28 and TRBJ2-7; D is perhaps TRBD1 (6 bases). Trimming stripped 3 bases from V and 4 bases from J, with 16 bases between. The germline CDR1 and CDR2 sequences are MDHEN and SYDVKM. This CDR3 has 15 residues. The DNA for the CDR3 is TGTGCCAGCAGTTTGACAGGACCTCTCGAGTACGAGCAGTACTTC. This translates into CASSLTGPLEYEQYF. The whole variable domain, remainder taken from reference TRBV28 and TRBJ2-7, is DVKVTQSSRYLVKRTGEKVFLECVQDMDHENMFWYRQDPGLGLRLIYFSYDVKMKEKGDIPEGYSVSREKKERFSLILESASTNQTSMYLCASSLTGPLEYEQYFGPGTRLTVT.

V usage is TRBV5-1 and J usage is TRBJ2-6, with 9 positions matching TRBD1. The CDR3 has 18 amino acids. The germline gives CDR1 SGHRS, CDR2 YFSETQ. The trim removed 2 bases at V and 0 bases at J, leaving 6 bases unmatched. The CDR3 loop reads CASSLRDRDYSGANVLTF. The DNA for the CDR3 is TGCGCCAGCAGCTTACGGGACAGGGACTACTCTGGGGCCAACGTCCTGACTTTC.

The chain couples TRBV27 to TRBJ1-6, with 8 positions matching TRBD1. Germline CDR1 reads MNHEY; CDR2 reads SMNVEV (reference sequence). V shed 3 bases and J 6 bases; nucleotides not matched to a gene: 16. The CDR3 extends over 19 amino acids. CDR3 DNA sequence: TGTGCCAGCAGTTTCACCGGGACAGGCTCCAGTGGGGGTAATTCACCCCTCCACTTT. The encoded protein is CASSFTGTGSSGGNSPLHF.

The chain carries TRBV9 and TRBJ2-3; 8 bases align to TRBD2. J was trimmed by 3 bases and V by 0 bases; bases with no gene match: 12. This CDR3 contains 18 residues. Looked up from germline, CDR1 is SGDLS and CDR2 is YYNGEE. CDR3 loop: CASSVGGWAGGWTDTQYF. DNA of the CDR3: TGTGCCAGCAGCGTAGGAGGGTGGGCGGGAGGATGGACAGATACGCAGTATTTT.

V usage is TRBV4-1 and J usage is TRBJ2-1; the D call may be TRBD1 or TRBD2 (5 bases each). V dropped 4 bases and J dropped 2 bases, with 12 bases sitting between them. CDR1 and CDR2 (germline): MGHRA, YSYEKL. The CDR3 runs 15 residues. CDR3 in amino acids: CASSPGGGTYNEQFF. CDR3 sequence (DNA): TGCGCCAGCAGCCCCGGTGGGGGTACCTACAATGAGCAGTTCTTC.

In this sample, this clone turned up a few times. The J gene is TRBJ1-5, the V gene TRBV7-9; 11 positions match TRBD1. Trimming at V came to 5 bases and at J to 3 bases, leaving 6 bases not matched to a gene. The CDR3 is made up of 16 amino acids. Germline CDR1 is SEHNR and CDR2 is FQNEAQ (reference sequence). CDR3 amino acids: CASSPGQGGHNQPQHF. The CDR3 DNA reads TGTGCCAGCAGCCCGGGACAGGGGGGGCACAATCAGCCCCAGCATTTT.

V and J are TRBV11-3 and TRBJ2-5; TRBD2 might be the D (7 bases). The CDR3 totals 15 residues. V dropped 4 bases and J dropped 2 bases, with 14 bases sitting between them. CDR1 is SGHNT, CDR2 YENEEA, per germline. The CDR3 is CASSSSGGPQETQYF. The CDR3 nucleotides are TGTGCCAGCAGCTCGTCGGGGGGCCCACAAGAGACCCAGTACTTC.

The V and J genes are TRBV6-6 and TRBJ1-5, with TRBD1 matching over 7 bases. J gave up 4 bases and V 7 bases, and 7 bases lay outside the gene matches. This CDR3 has 14 amino acids. Germline lookup yields CDR1 MNHNY and CDR2 SVGAGI (reference sequence). CDR3 in amino acids: CASNLQGSNQPQHF. The DNA of the CDR3 is TGTGCCAGCAATCTACAGGGGTCGAATCAGCCCCAGCATTTT.

In this sample, this clone turned up once. CDR3 nucleotide sequence: TGTGCCAGCAGTAAACTAGGGGCCCTTATGAACACTGAAGCTTTCTTT. Protein: CASSKLGALMNTEAFF. The chain recombines TRBV7-9 with TRBJ1-1; tentative D call: TRBD1 (5 bases). Germline CDR1 SEHNR, CDR2 FQNEAQ (reference sequence). Trimming left V 6 bases short and J 0 bases short, with 17 bases between. CDR3 length: 16 residues.

J is TRBJ2-1 and V is TRBV6-5, with a weak D call TRBD2 (5 bases). Germline values: CDR1 MNHEY, CDR2 SVGAGI. V was cut by 5 bases and J by 0 bases, with 11 bases left in between. The CDR3 has 15 residues. The CDR3 spells CASSVSGSSYNEQFF. The DNA of the CDR3 is TGTGCCAGCAGTGTTTCGGGGAGCTCCTACAATGAGCAGTTCTTC.

The chain joins TRBV5-1 to TRBJ1-1; D possibly corresponds to TRBD1 (6 bases). There are 15 residues in the CDR3. Germline V gene lookup returns CDR1 SGHRS and CDR2 YFSETQ. V was shortened by 0 bases and J by 1 base, with 10 bases between the two germline ends. The CDR3 here is CASSLVDRTNTEAFF. In DNA form, the CDR3 reads TGCGCCAGCAGCTTGGTGGACAGAACGAACACTGAAGCTTTCTTT.

This chain links TRBV19 with TRBJ2-7; D gene uncertain. The CDR3 consists of 14 residues. The V end lost 6 bases, the J end lost 2 bases, and 14 bases lay between the germline ends. Germline V CDR1 and CDR2: LNHDA, SQIVND (reference sequence). CDR3 DNA sequence: TGTGCCAGTAGCCGGGCCGGGTTTACCTACGAGCAGTACTTC. Translating it yields CASSRAGFTYEQYF.

The chain uses TRBV2 and TRBJ2-1; weak D call: TRBD2 (6 bases). CDR1 and CDR2 (germline): SNHLY, FYNNEI. The CDR3 runs to 14 residues. Trimming took off 7 bases at V and 3 bases at J, with 13 bases between the two ends. The CDR3, as DNA: TGTGCCAGCACGTCCGGGACTGACTACAATGAGCAGTTCTTC. It translates to CASTSGTDYNEQFF. The entire variable domain, with the rest obtained from reference TRBV2 and TRBJ2-1, is as follows: EPEVTQTPSHQVTQMGQEVILRCVPISNHLYFYWYRQILGQKVEFLVSFYNNEISEKSEIFDDQFSVERPDGSNFTLKIRSTKLEDSAMYFCASTSGTDYNEQFFGPGTRLTVL.

The chain employs TRBV4-1 and TRBJ2-1, with TRBD2 matching over 10 bases. V lost 4 bases and J lost 7; bases outside the gene matches: 13. Germline V CDR1 and CDR2: MGHRA, YSYEKL. The CDR3 is 17 residues long. The CDR3 nucleotides are TGCGCCAGCAGCCCCATTGGGGCTAGCGGGGGCCGGAATGAGCAGTTCTTC. It translates to CASSPIGASGGRNEQFF.

CDR3 amino acids: CASSLGPSPLHF. CDR3 DNA: TGTGCCAGCAGCTTAGGGCCATCACCCCTCCACTTT. J is TRBJ1-6 and V is TRBV7-2; no clear D. Germline loops: CDR1 SGHTA, CDR2 FQGNSA. The V end lost 1 base, the J end lost 10 bases, and 5 bases lay between the germline ends. CDR3 length: 12 residues.

This rearrangement joins TRBV29-1 to TRBJ2-6; D gene unclear. V lost 7 bases to trimming and J lost 0 bases, with 7 bases between them. This CDR3 spans 13 amino acids. Germline CDR1 and CDR2: SQVTM and ANQGSEA. CDR3 in DNA: TGCAGCGCTACATTCTCTGGGGCCAACGTCCTGACTTTC. Translating it yields CSATFSGANVLTF.

The rearrangement joins TRBV19 to TRBJ1-2, with D possibly TRBD1 on 5 matching bases. The germline CDR1 and CDR2 sequences are LNHDA and SQIVND (reference sequence). This CDR3 contains 13 residues. Trimming pared 0 bases from V and 3 bases from J, leaving 5 bases between. The CDR3 region is CASSIDRDYGYTF. The DNA for the CDR3 is TGTGCCAGTAGTATAGACAGGGACTATGGCTACACCTTC.

The rearrangement joins TRBV19 to TRBJ1-5; D perhaps matches TRBD1 (6 bases). CDR1 is LNHDA and CDR2 is SQIVND in the germline V gene (reference sequence). Deletions cut 9 bases from V and 7 bases from J, with 13 bases between. The CDR3 spans 12 residues. The CDR3: CASFSQGQPQHF. In nucleotides, the CDR3 is TGTGCCAGCTTTTCCCAGGGGCAGCCCCAGCATTTT. Drawing the rest from reference TRBV19 and TRBJ1-5, the complete variable domain is DGGITQSPKYLFRKEGQNVTLSCEQNLNHDAMYWYRQDPGQGLRLIYYSQIVNDFQKGDIAEGYSVSREKKESFPLTVTSAQKNPTAFYLCASFSQGQPQHFGDGTRLSIL.

This chain links TRBV6-5 with TRBJ2-1, with D possibly called TRBD1 or TRBD2 (5 bases each). The CDR3 totals 13 residues. Deletions cut 5 bases from V and 13 bases from J, with 18 bases between. The V gene's germline CDR1 is MNHEY and CDR2 SVGAGI. The CDR3 spells CASSNLGDAYQFF. In nucleotides, the CDR3 is TGTGCCAGCAGTAACCTGGGGGATGCTTATCAGTTCTTC.